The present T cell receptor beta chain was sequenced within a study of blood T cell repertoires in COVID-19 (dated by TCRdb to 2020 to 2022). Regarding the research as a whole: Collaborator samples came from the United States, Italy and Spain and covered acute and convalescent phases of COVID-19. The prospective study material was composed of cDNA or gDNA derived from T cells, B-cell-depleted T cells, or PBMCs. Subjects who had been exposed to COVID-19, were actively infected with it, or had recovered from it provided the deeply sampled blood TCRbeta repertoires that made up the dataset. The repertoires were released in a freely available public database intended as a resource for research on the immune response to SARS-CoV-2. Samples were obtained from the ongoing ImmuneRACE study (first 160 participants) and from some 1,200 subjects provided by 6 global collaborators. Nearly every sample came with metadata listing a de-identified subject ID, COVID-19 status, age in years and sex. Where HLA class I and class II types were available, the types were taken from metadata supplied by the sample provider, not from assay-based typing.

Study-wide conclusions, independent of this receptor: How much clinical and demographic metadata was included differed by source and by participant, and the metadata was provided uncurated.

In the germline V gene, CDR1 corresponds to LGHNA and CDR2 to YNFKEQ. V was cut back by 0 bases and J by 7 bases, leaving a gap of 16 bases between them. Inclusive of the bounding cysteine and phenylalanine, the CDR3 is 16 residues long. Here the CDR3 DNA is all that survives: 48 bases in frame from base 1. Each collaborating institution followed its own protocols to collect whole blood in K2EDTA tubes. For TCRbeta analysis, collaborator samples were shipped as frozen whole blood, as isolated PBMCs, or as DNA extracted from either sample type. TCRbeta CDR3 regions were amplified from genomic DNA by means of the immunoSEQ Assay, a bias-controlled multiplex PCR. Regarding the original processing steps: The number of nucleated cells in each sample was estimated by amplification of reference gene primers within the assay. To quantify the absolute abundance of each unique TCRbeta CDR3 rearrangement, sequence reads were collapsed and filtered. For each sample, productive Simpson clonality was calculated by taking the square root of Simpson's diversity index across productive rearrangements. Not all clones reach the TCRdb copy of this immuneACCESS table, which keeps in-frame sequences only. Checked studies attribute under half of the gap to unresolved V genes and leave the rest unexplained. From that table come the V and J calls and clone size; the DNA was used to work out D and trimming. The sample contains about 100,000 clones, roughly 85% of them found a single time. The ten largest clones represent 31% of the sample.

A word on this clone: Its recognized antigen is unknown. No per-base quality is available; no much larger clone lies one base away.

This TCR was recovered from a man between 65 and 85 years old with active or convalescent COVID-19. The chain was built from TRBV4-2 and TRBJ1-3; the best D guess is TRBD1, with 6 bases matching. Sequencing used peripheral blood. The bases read TGTGCCAGCAGCCAAGAGGCGTCAGGGGCGCGGAACACCATATATTTT. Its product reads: CASSQEASGARNTIYF.